A single sample gave rise to the 28 T cell receptor beta chains below, sequenced in a study of blood T cell repertoires in COVID-19. Sequencing was performed with immunoSEQ multiplex PCR; in TCRdb, only in-frame clones are kept and a portion is missing. The profile covers 35,000 to 45,000 clones, with around nine tenths appearing a single time and approximately 8.3% taken by the ten largest. Sequencing was carried out using peripheral blood. These TCRs come from a man between 50 and 59 years old with active COVID-19.

The rearrangement links TRBV20-1 to TRBJ2-3; tentatively, D is TRBD1 (5 bases). The length of the CDR3 is 14 residues. The germline V gene encodes CDR1 DFQATT and CDR2 SNEGSKA (reference sequence). V was pared by 3 bases and J by 2 bases, with 12 bases between. The CDR3 is CSASFKGITDTQYF. As DNA, the CDR3 is TGCAGTGCTAGTTTTAAGGGGATCACAGATACGCAGTATTTT.

J is TRBJ2-1 and V is TRBV9; 11 nucleotides match TRBD2. V was clipped by 4 bases and J by 5 bases; unmatched bases: 8. The CDR3 consists of 16 residues. Per germline, CDR1 SGDLS and CDR2 YYNGEE. CDR3 sequence reads: CASSSFRTSGHNEQFF. The CDR3 bases are TGTGCCAGCAGCTCCTTCCGGACTAGCGGGCACAATGAGCAGTTCTTC. The whole variable domain, remainder taken from reference TRBV9 and TRBJ2-1, is DSGVTQTPKHLITATGQRVTLRCSPRSGDLSVYWYQQSLDQGLQFLIQYYNGEERAKGNILERFSAQQFPDLHSELNLSSLELGDSALYFCASSSFRTSGHNEQFFGPGTRLTVL.

The J gene is TRBJ1-1, the V gene TRBV6-4; tentative D call: TRBD1 (6 bases). Trimming removed 1 base at V and 5 bases at J, with 8 bases between. The CDR3 length is 13 residues. CDR1 MRHNA and CDR2 SNTAGT come from the germline V gene. The chain's CDR3 is CASSDFRGTEAFF. For the CDR3, the DNA is TGTGCCAGCAGTGACTTTAGGGGGACTGAAGCTTTCTTT.

The chain combines TRBV28 with TRBJ2-3; 7 positions match TRBD1. The CDR3 runs to 16 residues. Germline trimming cut 7 bases from V and 0 bases from J; bases unmatched to any gene: 10. Germline CDR1 is MDHEN and CDR2 is SYDVKM. In DNA, the CDR3 is TGTGCCAGCATCTCAGGGGGATTAACTAGCACAGATACGCAGTATTTT. Its protein product is CASISGGLTSTDTQYF. Supplemented by reference TRBV28 and TRBJ2-3, the full variable domain reads DVKVTQSSRYLVKRTGEKVFLECVQDMDHENMFWYRQDPGLGLRLIYFSYDVKMKEKGDIPEGYSVSREKKERFSLILESASTNQTSMYLCASISGGLTSTDTQYFGPGTRLTVL.

This chain uses TRBV10-1 with TRBJ1-1; D possibly corresponds to TRBD1 (5 bases). There are 13 residues in the CDR3. The ends were cut back, 5 bases at V and 4 bases at J, with 11 bases in the middle. Germline loops: CDR1 WNHNN, CDR2 SYGVQD (reference sequence). For the CDR3, the DNA is TGCGCCAGCAGTCGCGGGGCGCGCACTGAAGCTTTCTTT. Protein: CASSRGARTEAFF.

The rearrangement uses TRBV28 and TRBJ1-1; tentatively, D is TRBD1 (6 bases). The CDR3 runs to 14 residues. Germline CDR1 is MDHEN and CDR2 is SYDVKM. Trimming took 4 bases from V and 4 from J, leaving 13 bases between them. The CDR3 protein is CASSYTGQGTEAFF. The CDR3 nucleotides are TGTGCCAGCAGTTACACAGGGCAGGGCACTGAAGCTTTCTTT.

Comment on this clone: The same CDR3 is also encoded by other DNA sequences in this sample. The chain recombines TRBV11-2 with TRBJ1-6; 8 nucleotides match TRBD1. J was trimmed by 1 base and V by 5 bases; bases with no gene match: 7. Per germline, CDR1 SGHAT and CDR2 FQNNGV. This CDR3 spans 17 amino acids. The CDR3 DNA reads TGTGCCAGCAGCCTATATGGGACAGGATCCTATAATTCACCCCTCCACTTT. It specifies CASSLYGTGSYNSPLHF.

The V and J genes are TRBV7-2 and TRBJ2-7; D may be TRBD2 (6 bases). Trimming took 3 bases from V and 6 from J, leaving 12 bases between them. The CDR3 length is 13 residues. Germline V lookup: CDR1 SGHTA, CDR2 FQGNSA. The CDR3: CASSFSSGLEQYF. The CDR3 region has the DNA TGTGCCAGCAGCTTCAGTAGCGGCCTCGAGCAGTACTTC.

J is TRBJ1-2 and V is TRBV5-4; 9 bases line up with TRBD1. Germline CDR1 reads SGHNT; CDR2 reads YYREEE (reference sequence). This CDR3 is built from 15 residues. With 0 bases clipped from V and 7 bases from J, the junction kept 7 bases outside the gene matches. CDR3 DNA sequence: TGTGCCAGCAGCTTGGAGTCGGGACAGGGTTTTGGCTACACCTTC. Its protein is CASSLESGQGFGYTF.

CDR3 sequence reads: CASSRGGEQFF. The DNA for the CDR3 is TGTGCCAGCAGCCGGGGTGGTGAGCAGTTCTTC. The chain recombines TRBV5-8 with TRBJ2-1, with D maybe TRBD2 (5 bases). The CDR3 is made up of 11 amino acids. The germline V gene encodes CDR1 SGHTS and CDR2 YDEGEE. Trimming left V 4 bases short and J 9 bases short, with 8 bases between.

V usage is TRBV27 and J usage is TRBJ1-1, with 10 nucleotides matching TRBD1. The CDR3 extends over 14 amino acids. Trimming cost V 3 bases and J 4 bases; bases outside gene matches: 2. Germline assignment: CDR1 MNHEY and CDR2 SMNVEV (reference sequence). CDR3 DNA: TGTGCCAGCAGTTTTGACAGGGGGCTCACTGAAGCTTTCTTT. This gives the protein CASSFDRGLTEAFF.

This clone was recorded only once. The rearrangement uses TRBV3-1 (or the pseudogene TRBV3-2) and TRBJ2-3; 12 nucleotides agree with TRBD2. The germline V gene encodes CDR1 LGHDT and CDR2 YNNKEL (reference sequence). This CDR3 has 17 residues. Losses at the gene ends were 4 bases for V and 0 bases for J; bases not matched to a gene: 5. The CDR3 loop reads CASSRRLAGDSTDTQYF. CDR3 nucleotide sequence: TGTGCCAGCAGCCGCCGACTAGCGGGGGATAGCACAGATACGCAGTATTTT.

This chain joins TRBV19 and TRBJ2-1, with D possibly matching TRBD2 (6 bases). V lost 3 bases and J 7 bases, leaving 10 bases between the germline ends. Germline V CDR1 and CDR2: LNHDA, SQIVND (reference sequence). There are 13 residues in the CDR3. CDR3 DNA sequence: TGTGCCAGTAGTATGGGGACTTTAAATGAGCAGTTCTTC. Translation: CASSMGTLNEQFF. Looking up the rest from reference TRBV19 and TRBJ2-1 gives the full variable domain: DGGITQSPKYLFRKEGQNVTLSCEQNLNHDAMYWYRQDPGQGLRLIYYSQIVNDFQKGDIAEGYSVSREKKESFPLTVTSAQKNPTAFYLCASSMGTLNEQFFGPGTRLTVL.

This clone showed up just once. The V and J genes are TRBV6-5 and TRBJ2-2; no reliable D call. CDR1 is MNHEY and CDR2 is SVGAGI in the germline V gene. The CDR3 runs to 12 residues. V gave up 4 bases and J gave up 4 bases, with 4 bases separating them. CDR3 residues: CASSSFTGELFF. The CDR3 region has the DNA TGTGCCAGCAGTTCGTTCACCGGGGAGCTGTTTTTT.

This chain uses TRBV7-9 with TRBJ2-1, with D unresolved. Germline V gene lookup returns CDR1 SEHNR and CDR2 FQNEAQ (reference sequence). The CDR3 loop spans 12 amino acids. V shed 8 bases and J shed 5 bases, with 10 bases lying between them. The CDR3 loop reads CASGPQNNEQFF. Written as DNA, the CDR3 is TGTGCCAGCGGCCCCCAAAACAATGAGCAGTTCTTC.

This chain joins TRBV2 and TRBJ2-3; possible D gene TRBD2, 5 bases. CDR3 length equals 16 residues. The V gene lost 0 bases and the J gene lost 5 bases, with 15 bases spanning the gap. Per germline, CDR1 SNHLY and CDR2 FYNNEI. CDR3 sequence (DNA): TGTGCCAGCAGTGAAGCGCTGAGGGTGGGCCAAGATACGCAGTATTTT. Translating it yields CASSEALRVGQDTQYF.

This sequence joins TRBV28 and TRBJ1-4; D remains ambiguous. CDR3 length: 12 amino acids. In germline, CDR1 is MDHEN, CDR2 SYDVKM. The ends were cut back, 7 bases at V and 6 bases at J, with 9 bases in the middle. This CDR3 reads CASTRIDEKLFF. CDR3 DNA sequence: TGTGCCAGCACCAGAATCGATGAAAAACTGTTTTTT.

The chain employs TRBV27 and TRBJ2-7; D perhaps matches TRBD1 (7 bases). The germline V gene encodes CDR1 MNHEY and CDR2 SMNVEV (reference sequence). There are 12 residues in the CDR3. With 6 bases removed from V and 4 bases from J, the gap between germline ends came to 10 bases. The CDR3 region has the DNA TGTGCCAGCAGGACAGGGACTTACGAGCAGTACTTC. Protein: CASRTGTYEQYF.

The CDR3 sequence: CASSLLGGGGEKLFF. CDR3 bases: TGTGCCAGCAGCCTCCTTGGTGGCGGTGGAGAAAAACTGTTTTTT. This rearrangement joins TRBV4-2 to TRBJ1-4, with unresolved D. V was pared by 4 bases and J by 8 bases, with 17 bases between. Germline CDR1 is LGHNA and CDR2 is YNFKEQ. The CDR3 sequence is 15 residues long.

The V call is TRBV19, the J call TRBJ1-1; D unresolved. CDR1 and CDR2 from the germline V gene are LNHDA and SQIVND (reference sequence). V was pared by 1 base and J by 3 bases, with 18 bases between. This CDR3 spans 17 amino acids. CDR3 sequence: CASSIGYGELGDTEAFF. The CDR3 DNA is TGTGCCAGTAGTATAGGTTATGGCGAGCTAGGAGACACTGAAGCTTTCTTT.

This clone was recorded once. The CDR3 here is CASSLGGNHLYNEQFF. The CDR3 DNA reads TGCGCCAGCAGCTTAGGCGGGAACCATCTATACAATGAGCAGTTCTTC. The genes are TRBV5-1 and TRBJ2-1, with D tentatively TRBD2 (6 bases). The V gene lost 2 bases and the J gene lost 4 bases, with 16 bases spanning the gap. Germline assignment: CDR1 SGHRS and CDR2 YFSETQ. This CDR3 has 16 residues.

This rearrangement joins TRBV7-2 to TRBJ2-7, with 7 bases fitting TRBD2. This CDR3 contains 14 residues. The germline CDR1 and CDR2 sequences are SGHTA and FQGNSA. Trimming at V came to 4 bases and at J to 7 bases, leaving 10 bases not matched to a gene. The CDR3: CASSSLEREEEQYF. The CDR3, as DNA: TGTGCCAGCAGCTCTTTAGAGCGGGAAGAGGAGCAGTACTTC.

The V gene is TRBV5-5, the J gene TRBJ1-6; TRBD1 matches at 7 bases. The junction had 8 bases not matched to a gene; V was cut back by 4 bases and J by 7 bases. The CDR3 runs to 15 residues. Germline V gives CDR1 SGHKS, CDR2 YYEKEE (reference sequence). CDR3 nucleotides: TGTGCCAGCAGCCAAAGGACAGGCTCCAATTCACCCCTCCACTTT. Its translation is CASSQRTGSNSPLHF.

This clone showed up just once. The genes are TRBV7-8 and TRBJ2-7; D gene unclear. Trimming removed 0 bases from V and 6 bases from J, with 6 bases in between. This CDR3 has 12 amino acids. Germline CDR1 is SGHVS and CDR2 is FQNEAQ. CDR3 coding DNA: TGTGCCAGCAGCTTAGCGCGGAGCGAGCAGTACTTC. It specifies CASSLARSEQYF.

The chain links TRBV27 to TRBJ2-2; no clear D. CDR1 is MNHEY and CDR2 is SMNVEV in the germline V gene (reference sequence). Trimming left V 1 base short and J 7 bases short, with 7 bases between. The CDR3 loop spans 13 amino acids. CDR3 sequence: CASSLYSGGELFF. CDR3 in DNA: TGTGCCAGCAGTTTATATAGTGGCGGGGAGCTGTTTTTT.

This chain joins TRBV27 and TRBJ2-7; 9 bases match TRBD2. Unmatched junction bases numbered 11, after V lost 2 bases and J lost 0 bases. This CDR3 region has 18 residues. Per the germline V gene, CDR1 is MNHEY and CDR2 is SMNVEV (reference sequence). CDR3 amino acids: CASSLGFRAGGSSYEQYF. The CDR3 nucleotides read TGTGCCAGCAGTTTAGGGTTCCGAGCGGGGGGTAGCTCCTACGAGCAGTACTTC.

This chain joins TRBV5-3 and TRBJ1-3, with D uncertain. TRBV5-3 is placed among ORFs of uncertain function. V lost 3 bases and J 2 bases, leaving 18 bases between the germline ends. This CDR3 is built from 17 residues. CDR3 nucleotide sequence: TGTGCCAGAAGCTACCCACCGAACCCTATTACTGGAAACACCATATATTTT. This sequence encodes CARSYPPNPITGNTIYF.

This chain connects TRBV7-9 to TRBJ2-1; 8 bases align to TRBD2. This CDR3 has 12 amino acids. CDR1 SEHNR and CDR2 FQNEAQ come from the germline V gene (reference sequence). V shed 3 bases and J 15 bases; nucleotides not matched to a gene: 7. CDR3 amino acids: CASSFSGSGGFF. The DNA for the CDR3 is TGTGCCAGCAGCTTCAGCGGGAGTGGGGGGTTCTTC.